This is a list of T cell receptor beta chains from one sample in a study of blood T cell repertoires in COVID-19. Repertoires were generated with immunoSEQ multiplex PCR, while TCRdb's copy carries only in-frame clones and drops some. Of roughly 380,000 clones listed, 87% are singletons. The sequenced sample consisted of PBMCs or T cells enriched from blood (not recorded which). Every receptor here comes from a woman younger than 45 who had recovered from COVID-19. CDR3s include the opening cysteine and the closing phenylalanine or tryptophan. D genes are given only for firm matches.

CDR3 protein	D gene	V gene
CATSRDGQPQHF	-	TRBV15
CAWSLRRTATNEKLFF	-	TRBV30
CASSLGASGSLDTQYF	TRBD2	TRBV5-1
CASSLESAGGPRYEQYF	TRBD2	TRBV5-1
CASRNTGGGDEKLFF	-	TRBV5-1
CASSSPPRDGYTF	-	TRBV28
CASSTGQRNTEAFF	TRBD1	TRBV5-6
CASSFQAGPEQYF	TRBD2	TRBV12-3/TRBV12-4
CASSQVSWPQNTGELFF	-	TRBV14
CASSLVRDLFYEQYF	-	TRBV13
CASTSQGTTGELFF	-	TRBV4-2
CASSRRAGLTDTQYF	-	TRBV7-2
CSGSSGGSYNEQFF	TRBD2	TRBV29-1
CASSLYTPSGGGTDTQYF	TRBD2	TRBV27
CAIGYGTGSSGYTF	TRBD1	TRBV10-3
CASSPKGERLGDTQYF	-	TRBV5-6
CASSSPQPSSGRPPDTQYF	TRBD2	TRBV7-9
CASSLGRAGETQYF	-	TRBV6-6
CASSPVAGGSSYEQYF	TRBD2	TRBV5-4
CASSQVDKTLNSNQPQHF	-	TRBV4-2
CASSSRQGETQYF	TRBD1	TRBV7-8
CASSPSRAGATLAPYGYTF	-	TRBV7-9
CASSDQQGPYGYTF	TRBD1	TRBV6-4
CASQTQGYGYTF	-	TRBV25-1
CASSDPGLLNEKLFF	-	TRBV6-4
CASSDTGTYGYTF	-	TRBV19
CASSDGTGFYGYTF	TRBD1	TRBV5-6